A selection of T cell receptor beta chains follows, all from one sample in a study of beta chain features in type 1 diabetes. Sequenced by immunoSEQ multiplex PCR; TCRdb stores in-frame clones only, minus some. Among fewer than 500,000 clones listed, around 13% were seen once. Sequencing was done on a sample of naive CD4+ T cells from blood. All receptors come from a man between 25 and 39 years old in good health. The CDR3 runs from the conserved cysteine through the conserved F or W. D genes are given only for firm matches. Not all rows give a size; the values are once, few, many and, for expanded clones, a class.

NA	TRBV9	TRBJ2-1	NA	CASSVRQRNNEQFF	TGTGCCAGCAGCGTCCGACAGAGAAACAATGAGCAGTTCTTC
NA	TRBV7-2	TRBJ2-2	NA	CASSLVSANTGELFF	TGTGCCAGCAGCTTAGTGTCGGCGAACACCGGGGAGCTGTTTTTT
NA	TRBV30	TRBJ1-2	few	CASNGGNGYTF	TGTGCCTCCAATGGGGGGAATGGCTACACCTTC
NA	TRBV7-9	TRBJ2-4	NA	CASSRVLGVAKNIQYF	TGTGCCAGCAGCCGGGTCCTAGGGGTAGCCAAAAACATTCAGTACTTC
NA	TRBV25-1	TRBJ2-2	few	CASSDGQMNTGELFF	TGTGCCAGCAGTGATGGACAGATGAACACCGGGGAGCTGTTTTTT
NA	TRBV5-6	TRBJ1-5	NA	CASSLAGGRPSNQPQHF	TGTGCCAGCAGCTTGGCTGGGGGCAGACCTAGCAATCAGCCCCAGCATTTT
TRBD2	TRBV6-5	TRBJ2-5	once	CASRGLVAETQYF	TGTGCCAGCCGTGGACTAGTCGCCGAGACCCAGTACTTC
NA	TRBV15	TRBJ2-5	few	CATSREGLRETQYF	TGTGCCACCAGCAGAGAAGGTTTAAGAGAGACCCAGTACTTC
NA	TRBV5-1	TRBJ2-7	few	CASSSGGAYEQYF	TGCGCCAGCAGCTCGGGGGGCGCGTACGAGCAGTACTTC
NA	TRBV5-4	TRBJ1-1	few	CATNARHLGTEAFF	TGTGCCACGAATGCCAGGCACTTGGGCACTGAAGCTTTCTTT
NA	TRBV7-2	TRBJ2-5	NA	CASSLVIGGGETQYF	TGTGCCAGCAGCTTAGTTATTGGGGGCGGGGAGACCCAGTACTTC
NA	TRBV10-3	TRBJ2-5	NA	CAISGQETQYF	TGTGCCATCAGTGGGCAAGAGACCCAGTACTTC
NA	TRBV5-1	TRBJ2-3	few	CASSLLDTQYF	TGCGCCAGCAGCTTGCTGGATACGCAGTATTTT
NA	TRBV14	TRBJ2-1	few	CASSQDRAGEQFF	TGTGCCAGCAGCCAAGATAGAGCGGGTGAGCAGTTCTTC
NA	TRBV7-2	TRBJ2-5	NA	CASSLVWDNQETQYF	TGTGCCAGCAGCTTAGTGTGGGACAACCAAGAGACCCAGTACTTC
TRBD1	TRBV9	TRBJ2-4	NA	CASSAGDRGNIQYF	TGTGCCAGCAGCGCGGGGGACAGGGGCAACATTCAGTACTTC
TRBD2	TRBV29-1	TRBJ2-3	NA	CSVEPSGLAGVVNTQYF	TGCAGCGTTGAACCCTCTGGGCTAGCGGGGGTAGTGAATACGCAGTATTTT
TRBD2	TRBV4-3	TRBJ2-3	NA	CASSQDLSGRAVDTQYF	TGCGCCAGCAGCCAAGATCTCAGCGGGAGGGCCGTTGATACGCAGTATTTT
NA	TRBV9	TRBJ2-3	NA	CASSVTGLSTDTQYF	TGTGCCAGCAGCGTAACTGGATTATCGACAGATACGCAGTATTTT
TRBD2	TRBV29-1	TRBJ2-2	few	CSVGSLAGPGELFF	TGCAGCGTTGGATCTCTAGCGGGACCCGGGGAGCTGTTTTTT
NA	TRBV9	TRBJ2-1	few	CASSVGPSPSYNEQFF	TGTGCCAGCAGCGTAGGGCCATCCCCTTCCTACAATGAGCAGTTCTTC
TRBD2	TRBV4-1	TRBJ2-1	few	CASSHSSGGRYNEQFF	TGCGCCAGCAGCCACTCGAGCGGGGGTCGTTACAATGAGCAGTTCTTC
NA	TRBV28	TRBJ2-5	few	CASSLVQGGTQYF	TGTGCCAGCAGTTTAGTCCAGGGGGGGACCCAGTACTTC
NA	TRBV14	TRBJ2-3	NA	CASSQVGGLRADTQYF	TGTGCCAGCAGCCAAGTTGGCGGTCTCAGAGCAGATACGCAGTATTTT
NA	TRBV18	TRBJ2-2	NA	CASSPPPEKNTGELFF	TGTGCCAGCTCACCACCGCCGGAAAAGAACACCGGGGAGCTGTTTTTT
TRBD2	TRBV30	TRBJ2-1	few	CAWGTSLTYEQFF	TGTGCCTGGGGGACTAGCCTTACTTATGAGCAGTTCTTC
NA	TRBV10-3	TRBJ1-1	few	CAISVQARNTEAFF	TGTGCCATCAGTGTTCAAGCTCGGAACACTGAAGCTTTCTTT
NA	TRBV4-1	TRBJ1-2	NA	CASSSITNYGYTF	TGCGCCAGCAGCAGCATAACTAACTATGGCTACACCTTC
NA	TRBV30	TRBJ1-1	NA	CAWSSLTEAFF	TGTGCCTGGAGTTCCCTGACTGAAGCTTTCTTT
NA	TRBV30	TRBJ1-4	NA	CAWSRGTLGEKLFF	TGTGCCTGGAGTAGAGGGACCCTAGGGGAAAAACTGTTTTTT
TRBD2	TRBV7-9	TRBJ2-3	few	CASRPPLRGRVTDTQYF	TGTGCCAGCAGGCCCCCACTTCGCGGGAGGGTCACAGATACGCAGTATTTT
TRBD1	TRBV15	TRBJ2-2	NA	CATSRDSGGGELFF	TGTGCCACCAGCAGAGATTCAGGGGGCGGGGAGCTGTTTTTT
NA	TRBV2	TRBJ1-1	few	CASTTWEGRTEAFF	TGTGCCAGCACCACCTGGGAGGGGAGGACTGAAGCTTTCTTT
TRBD1	TRBV7-7	TRBJ2-3	NA	CASSSGTGHTDTQYF	TGTGCCAGCAGCTCCGGGACAGGGCACACAGATACGCAGTATTTT
NA	TRBV10-3	TRBJ2-7	NA	CAISGRGPGEQYF	TGTGCCATCAGTGGACGTGGGCCGGGAGAGCAGTACTTC